This TCR beta chain was retrieved from a study of post-analysis software for immune sequencing data. In this sample, this clonotype turned up a few times. Its antigen is still unknown. The V segment lost 9 bases and the J segment 4 bases; nucleotides outside the gene matches: 14. Germline CDR1 reads MNHEY; CDR2 reads SVGEGT. The CDR3 is 15 amino acids. General study points: Patients showed TRBV5-6, TRBV5-1 and TRBV20-1 among about five TRBV segments more frequent than in controls.

Built from TCR beta cDNA, the libraries had unique molecular identifiers in them. One entry per CDR3 protein, called by TCRdb with MiXCR from the PCR reads. The data contain about 540,000 distinct CDR3 sequences, about a third of them singletons. The J gene is TRBJ1-1, the V gene TRBV6-2 or TRBV6-3; 7 nucleotides align to TRBD1. The sequence came from a girl aged 2-17 years with multiple sclerosis. The sample was blood. CDR3 sequence: CASHSPGGRGTEAFF. The CDR3 nucleotides are TGTGCCAGTCATTCGCCAGGGGGACGGGGCACTGAAGCTTTCTTT.